This TCR beta chain is from a study of Ad26.COV2.S vaccination and SARS-CoV-2 variants. Study conclusions and caveats: Recipients given vaccine exceeded placebo recipients in spike-specific TCR breadth.

The table came from immunoSEQ multiplex PCR; TCRdb's copy has only in-frame clones and leaves some out. The data contain 400,000 to 450,000 clones, 80% to 95% of them seen just once; the ten biggest clones take up roughly an eighth. Treatment in this sample: over 15 received Ad26.COV2.S at low or high dose, single or two shots; about 5 received placebo; per-sample allocation not given. Collection of samples fell on day 63 after the first vaccine or placebo injection. On this clone: The antigen remains unidentified.

The source is a person aged 18 to 59 who received the Ad26.COV2.S COVID-19 vaccine or a placebo. Sequencing was performed on peripheral blood, taken in a trial of Ad26.COV2.S vaccine versus placebo.

The CDR3 DNA sequence: TGTGCCAGCAGCCCTCAGACGGTTGGGGATTGGATAGACACCTTC. This encodes CASSPQTVGDWIDTF. V and J are TRBV5-6 and TRBJ1-2; D ambiguous. Germline V gene sequence: CDR1 SGHDT, CDR2 YYEEEE. Trimming pared 4 bases from V and 12 bases from J, leaving 25 bases between. This CDR3 is built from 15 residues.